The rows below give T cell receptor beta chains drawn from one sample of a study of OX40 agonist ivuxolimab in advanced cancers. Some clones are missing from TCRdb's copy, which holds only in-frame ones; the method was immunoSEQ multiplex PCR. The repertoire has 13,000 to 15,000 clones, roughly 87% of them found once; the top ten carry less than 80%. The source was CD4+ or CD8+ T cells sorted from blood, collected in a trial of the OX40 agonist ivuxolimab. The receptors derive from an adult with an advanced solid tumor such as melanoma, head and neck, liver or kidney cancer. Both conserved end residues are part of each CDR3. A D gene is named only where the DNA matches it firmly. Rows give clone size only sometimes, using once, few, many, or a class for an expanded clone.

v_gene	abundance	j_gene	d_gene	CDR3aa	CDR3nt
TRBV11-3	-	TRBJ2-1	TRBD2	CASSWTSLDNEQFF	TGTGCCAGCAGCTGGACTAGCTTGGACAATGAGCAGTTCTTC
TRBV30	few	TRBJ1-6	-	CAWSLQGPPPLHF	TGTGCCTGGAGTTTACAGGGCCCGCCACCCCTCCACTTT
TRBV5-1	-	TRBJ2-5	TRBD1	CASSTGQGSQETQYF	TGCGCCAGCAGCACCGGACAGGGGTCACAAGAGACCCAGTACTTC
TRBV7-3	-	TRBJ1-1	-	CASSLAVGSNTEAFF	TGTGCCAGCAGCCTCGCGGTGGGGTCGAACACTGAAGCTTTCTTT
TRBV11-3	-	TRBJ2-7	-	CASSLGGFYEQYF	TGTGCCAGCAGCTTAGGAGGTTTCTACGAGCAGTACTTC
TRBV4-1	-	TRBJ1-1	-	CASSQGRVNTEAFF	TGCGCCAGCAGCCAAGGCAGGGTGAACACTGAAGCTTTCTTT
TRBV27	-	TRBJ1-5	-	CASSNQPQHF	TGTGCCAGCAGCAATCAGCCCCAGCATTTT
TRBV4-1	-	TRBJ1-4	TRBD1	CASSSRTGANEKLFF	TGCGCCAGCAGCTCCCGGACAGGGGCGAATGAAAAACTGTTTTTT
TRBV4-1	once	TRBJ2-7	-	CASSQDRQDSYYEQYF	TGCGCCAGCAGCCAAGATCGTCAGGACAGCTACTACGAGCAGTACTTC
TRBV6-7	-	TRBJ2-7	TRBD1	CASSPGTVSYEQYF	TGTGCCAGCAGCCCTGGGACAGTGTCCTACGAGCAGTACTTC
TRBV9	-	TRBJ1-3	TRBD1	CASRDRGGNTIYF	TGTGCCAGCAGGGACAGGGGCGGAAACACCATATATTTT
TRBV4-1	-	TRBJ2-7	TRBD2	CASSQGTSSYEQYF	TGCGCCAGCAGCCAGGGGACTAGCTCCTACGAGCAGTACTTC
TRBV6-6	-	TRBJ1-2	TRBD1	CASSYGGTGNGYTF	TGTGCCAGCAGTTACGGGGGGACAGGCAATGGCTACACCTTC
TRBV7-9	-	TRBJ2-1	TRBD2	CASSGGGTSPNEQFF	TGTGCCAGCAGCGGCGGCGGGACTAGTCCCAATGAGCAGTTCTTC
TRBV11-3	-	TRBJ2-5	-	CASSSGGAQETQYF	TGTGCCAGCAGTTCCGGGGGTGCCCAAGAGACCCAGTACTTC
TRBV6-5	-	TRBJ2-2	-	CASSHGDSTGELFF	TGTGCCAGCAGCCACGGGGATTCCACCGGGGAGCTGTTTTTT
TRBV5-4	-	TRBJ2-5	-	CASTPAPGGLKTQYF	TGTGCCAGCACCCCGGCCCCAGGGGGGTTGAAGACCCAGTACTTC
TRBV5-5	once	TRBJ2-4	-	CASSLEGNIQYF	TGTGCCAGCAGCTTGGAGGGGAACATTCAGTACTTC
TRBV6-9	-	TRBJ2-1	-	CASSYVQGNNEQFF	TGTGCCAGCAGTTACGTTCAGGGCAACAATGAGCAGTTCTTC
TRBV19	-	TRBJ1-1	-	CASKGGANTEAFF	TGTGCCAGTAAGGGTGGGGCAAACACTGAAGCTTTCTTT